The rows below give T cell receptor beta chains drawn from one sample of a study of response to subunit inactivated influenza vaccine. TCRdb independently ran MiXCR on the RT-PCR reads; one entry per CDR3 protein. The sample has about 700,000 distinct CDR3 sequences; approximately 14% are singletons. The sequencing used PBMCs from blood, collected about 14 days before vaccination. The receptors originated from a man aged 45-60 years who received an inactivated influenza vaccine. CDR3s include the opening cysteine and the closing phenylalanine or tryptophan. The D gene is left open where the match is weak. Only part of the rows carry a size: once, few, many, or a class if the clone is expanded.

clone_size d_call j_call v_call cdr3_nt cdr3_aa
- TRBD2 TRBJ2-7 TRBV6-2/TRBV6-3 TGTGCCAGCACCGGGGGGAGCTCCTACGAGCAGTACTTC CASTGGSSYEQYF
- - TRBJ1-6 TRBV6-1 TGTGCCAGCGGAGCGGTCGTTGCCACATATTCACCCCTCCACTTT CASGAVVATYSPLHF
- - TRBJ1-1 TRBV20-1 TGCAGTGCTAGAGTTCGCGGGTCCACAGAGAACACTGAAGCTTTCTTT CSARVRGSTENTEAFF
- - TRBJ2-2 TRBV24-1 TGTGCCACCGGAAGGGGGACCGGGGAGCTGTTTTTT CATGRGTGELFF
- TRBD1 TRBJ1-6 TRBV2 TGTGCCAGCACCCAGGTGGACAGGGGAGGTTCACCCCTCCACTTT CASTQVDRGGSPLHF
- - TRBJ1-5 TRBV12-3/TRBV12-4 TGTGCCAGCAGCAAGACGGTTTTGGTGCCCCAGCATTTT CASSKTVLVPQHF
few - TRBJ2-1 TRBV5-1 TGCGCCAGCAGCTTGAACGGGGCGGAGGCCTACAATGAGCAGTTCTTC CASSLNGAEAYNEQFF
few TRBD2 TRBJ2-3 TRBV7-9 TGTGCCAGCAGCTTCTTCCTAGCGGGTAACGTGGCAGATACGCAGTATTTT CASSFFLAGNVADTQYF
- TRBD2 TRBJ2-3 TRBV11-2 TGTGCCAGCAGCTTAGGGTACTCTAGCGGGAGGTCGGACACAGATACGCAGTATTTT CASSLGYSSGRSDTDTQYF
- - TRBJ1-2 TRBV7-2 TGTGCCAGCAGCTTGTCGAAGGAAATGGTATACTATGGCTACACCTTC CASSLSKEMVYYGYTF
- TRBD2 TRBJ2-1 TRBV7-7 TGTGCCAGCAGCTTAGCCCCAGCGGGAGGTTACAATGAGCAGTTCTTC CASSLAPAGGYNEQFF
- - TRBJ2-1 TRBV20-1 TGCAGTGCTCCCAGGGCCCCATCGGGGGAGCAGTTCTTC CSAPRAPSGEQFF
once TRBD2 TRBJ2-1 TRBV12-3/TRBV12-4 TGTGCCAGCAGTTTCTTTAGCGGGAATGAGCAGTTCTTC CASSFFSGNEQFF
- TRBD1 TRBJ2-7 TRBV11-2 TGTGCCAGCAGGGGGGACAGGGGGCTCTACGAGCAGTACTTC CASRGDRGLYEQYF
few - TRBJ2-5 TRBV20-1 TGCAGTGCTAGAGATCGGGTCCGCGGTCAGGAGACCCAGTACTTC CSARDRVRGQETQYF
- - TRBJ2-5 TRBV15 TGTGCCACCAGCAGAGATGAGACCCAGTACTTC CATSRDETQYF
- - TRBJ1-4 TRBV4-3 TGCGCCAGCAGCCAAGTTTCCGGGACAAAGAATGAAAAACTGTTTTTT CASSQVSGTKNEKLFF
- TRBD1 TRBJ2-7 TRBV29-1 TGCAGCGTTACTGGACAGGGGAACTCCTACGAGCAGTACTTC CSVTGQGNSYEQYF
- - TRBJ2-3 TRBV5-1 TGCGCCAGCAGTAGGCGCAATCCTGGTGCAGATACGCAGTATTTT CASSRRNPGADTQYF
- TRBD2 TRBJ2-1 TRBV11-2 TGTGCCAGCAGCTCTATAGCGGGGGCCGTTGTATATGAGCAGTTCTTC CASSSIAGAVVYEQFF
- TRBD2 TRBJ2-7 TRBV3-1 TGTGCCAGCAGCCAAGCTTCCGGACTAGCGGGACGCGAGCAGTACTTC CASSQASGLAGREQYF
- - TRBJ1-5 TRBV28 TGTGCCAGCACCCGCCCCACATGGCCCAATCAGCCCCAGCATTTT CASTRPTWPNQPQHF
- TRBD2 TRBJ2-7 TRBV10-3 TGTGCCAGCACGGCACTAGCGGGAGGGTACGAGCAGTACTTC CASTALAGGYEQYF